The source of this TCR beta chain is a study of CD8+CD57+ T cells in acquired aplastic anemia. Study-wide context: An average of roughly 3 ug of DNA was obtained from sorted CD4+ and CD8+ cells.

Worth noting for this clonotype: At one of its ends the junction is not consistent with the germline gene, which may arise from a read error.

The CDR3 loop spans 14 amino acids. Germline V gene sequence: CDR1 SNHLY, CDR2 FYNNEI. Genomic DNA provided the template from which TCR beta VDJ and CDR3 profiles were obtained. From the reads, TCRdb called clonotypes with MiXCR, one entry per CDR3 protein. Of a few hundred thousand distinct CDR3 sequences in the sample, 45% to 65% were seen once. Patients included in sequencing had previously demonstrated CD8+CD57+ cell expansion by flow cytometry. Patients uniformly had severe acquired aplastic anemia. The sequence was obtained from a human donor with aplastic anemia. Sequenced input: sorted CD4+, CD8+, or CD8+CD57+ T cells (not recorded which) from PBMCs. This chain connects TRBV2 to TRBJ1-1; D remains unclear. The DNA of the CDR3 is TGTGCCAGCAGTCGCGGGTTAATGAACACTGAAGGTTTCTTT. Amino acid sequence: CASSRGLMNTEGFF.